This entry lists 15 T cell receptor beta chains sequenced from one sample in a study of neoadjuvant nivolumab and ipilimumab in lung cancer. Libraries were prepared by immunoSEQ multiplex PCR; TCRdb keeps only in-frame clonotypes and omits some of them. The profile covers tens of thousands of clones, with roughly 84% appearing a single time and more than 20% taken by the ten largest. The sample in question was peripheral blood, obtained before neoadjuvant nivolumab, alone or with ipilimumab. All receptors derive from an adult with non-small cell lung cancer.

This chain uses TRBV4-1 with TRBJ1-1; no clear D. The CDR3 spans 11 residues. Germline-derived CDR1 and CDR2 are MGHRA and YSYEKL. With 7 bases removed from V and 8 bases from J, the gap between germline ends came to 11 bases. The DNA of the CDR3 is TGCGCCAGCACCCTGGGATCCGAAGCTTTCTTT. This translates into CASTLGSEAFF.

The chain links TRBV5-1 to TRBJ2-7; D is perhaps TRBD1 or TRBD2 (5 bases each). This CDR3 has 15 amino acids. Between the trimmed V and J ends, which lost 0 bases and 5 bases, there was a span of 15 bases. Germline V gene data show CDR1 as SGHRS and CDR2 as YFSETQ. DNA of the CDR3: TGCGCCAGCAGCTTGGTAGGTCAGGGAGTGGACGAGCAGTACTTC. It is translated as CASSLVGQGVDEQYF.

The chain employs TRBV18 and TRBJ1-3, with D perhaps matching TRBD1 (5 bases). CDR3 size: 16 residues. V was shortened by 3 bases and J by 0 bases, with 12 bases between the two germline ends. Germline V lookup: CDR1 KGHSH, CDR2 LQKENI. CDR3 DNA: TGTGCCAGCTCACCTGGGCCGGGGGACTCTGGAAACACCATATATTTT. This sequence encodes CASSPGPGDSGNTIYF.

This clone was observed once. The chain recombines TRBV28 with TRBJ2-1; D is unresolved. Trimming removed 6 bases from V and 4 bases from J, with 16 bases in between. Germline V gene sequence: CDR1 MDHEN, CDR2 SYDVKM. This CDR3 is 15 amino acids long. The CDR3 DNA reads as TGTGCCAGCAGGGGGTCCGGCGGAGCTTACAATGAGCAGTTCTTC. It encodes CASRGSGGAYNEQFF.

V is TRBV5-1 and J is TRBJ1-4, with D possibly being TRBD1 (6 bases). The CDR3 spans 14 residues. Germline V CDR1 and CDR2: SGHRS, YFSETQ. V lost 4 bases, J lost 4 bases, and 11 bases lay in between. CDR3 loop: CASSPRTDNEKLFF. The CDR3 DNA follows: TGCGCCAGCAGCCCTAGGACAGATAATGAAAAACTGTTTTTT.

The chain links TRBV5-1 to TRBJ2-3; 14 bases are shared with TRBD2. With 8 bases clipped from V and 7 bases from J, the junction kept 6 bases outside the gene matches. The length of the CDR3 is 14 residues. Germline V gene data show CDR1 as SGHRS and CDR2 as YFSETQ. In nucleotides, the CDR3 is TGCGCCAGTAGGGGACTAGCGGGAGAAAATACGCAGTATTTT. Encoded protein: CASRGLAGENTQYF.

Concerning this clone itself: Other nucleotide sequences in the sample specify the same CDR3. J is TRBJ2-2 and V is TRBV2; D unclear. The germline V gene encodes CDR1 SNHLY and CDR2 FYNNEI. The CDR3 totals 14 residues. The V end lost 7 bases, the J end lost 0 bases, and 9 bases lay between the germline ends. This chain's CDR3 is CASTGNANTGELFF. The CDR3 coding sequence is TGTGCCAGCACGGGCAACGCGAACACCGGGGAGCTGTTTTTT.

The chain carries TRBV11-2 and TRBJ1-1, with D maybe TRBD1 (6 bases). The CDR3 length is 11 residues. CDR1 is SGHAT and CDR2 is FQNNGV in the germline V gene. V lost 3 bases and J 9 bases, leaving 8 bases between the germline ends. This CDR3 is CASSLDRKAFF. CDR3 DNA: TGTGCCAGCAGCTTGGACAGAAAAGCTTTCTTT.

This rearrangement joins TRBV7-8 to TRBJ2-2; TRBD2 matches 11 bases. The CDR3 covers 18 residues. V was clipped by 1 base and J by 3 bases; unmatched bases: 7. The germline V gene has CDR1 SGHVS and CDR2 FQNEAQ. In DNA form, the CDR3 reads TGTGCCAGCAGCTTAGGATTAGCGGGAGGGCCCGACACCGGGGAGCTGTTTTTT. Amino acid sequence: CASSLGLAGGPDTGELFF.

This chain links TRBV5-4 with TRBJ2-7, with D maybe TRBD2 (5 bases). V was clipped by 4 bases and J by 5 bases, with 22 bases between them. Germline CDR1 is SGHNT and CDR2 is YYREEE (reference sequence). This CDR3 spans 16 amino acids. CDR3 region: CASSPGKWQVGDEQYF. The CDR3 region has the DNA TGTGCCAGCAGCCCGGGGAAGTGGCAGGTAGGCGACGAGCAGTACTTC.

The chain joins TRBV4-2 to TRBJ2-2; tentatively, D is TRBD1 or TRBD2 (5 bases each). Germline lookup yields CDR1 LGHNA and CDR2 YNFKEQ. Trimming shortened V by 4 bases and J by 7 bases, and 10 bases separated the two germline ends. The CDR3 runs to 13 residues. The CDR3 spells CASSPLGDGELFF. DNA of the CDR3: TGTGCCAGCAGCCCGCTGGGGGACGGGGAGCTGTTTTTT.

The V and J genes are TRBV4-2 and TRBJ1-1; D call uncertain. Germline V gene data show CDR1 as LGHNA and CDR2 as YNFKEQ. This CDR3 contains 13 residues. The V gene lost 1 base and the J gene lost 11 bases, with 14 bases spanning the gap. CDR3 DNA sequence: TGTGCCAGCAGCCAAGGTTCGGTGGCGAAGGCTTTCTTT. This sequence encodes CASSQGSVAKAFF.

The V call is TRBV4-2, the J call TRBJ1-1; maybe TRBD1 (6 bases). CDR3 length: 15 amino acids. Trimming pared 4 bases from V and 0 bases from J, leaving 12 bases between. Looked up from germline, CDR1 is LGHNA and CDR2 is YNFKEQ. The CDR3 DNA reads as TGTGCCAGCAGCCCGGGGGCCGGACTGAACACTGAAGCTTTCTTT. It is translated as CASSPGAGLNTEAFF.

The V gene is TRBV19, the J gene TRBJ2-4; tentative D call: TRBD1 (5 bases). Looked up from germline, CDR1 is LNHDA and CDR2 is SQIVND (reference sequence). The CDR3 totals 16 residues. The V and J ends lost 8 bases and 0 bases respectively, with 17 bases between them. The CDR3 DNA reads TGTGCCAGTGGGGCAGGGCAGGGAAGAGCCAAAAACATTCAGTACTTC. Amino acid sequence: CASGAGQGRAKNIQYF.

V is TRBV5-1 and J is TRBJ2-2; 7 bases are shared with TRBD2. Looked up from germline, CDR1 is SGHRS and CDR2 is YFSETQ. Germline trimming cut 1 base from V and 1 base from J; bases unmatched to any gene: 4. The CDR3 is 16 residues long. CDR3 sequence (DNA): TGCGCCAGCAGCTTGAGGCCTAGCGGGAACACCGGGGAGCTGTTTTTT. It encodes CASSLRPSGNTGELFF.